The source of this TCR beta chain is a study of HIV-infected patients and healthy controls. The V gene's germline CDR1 is MNHEY and CDR2 SMNVEV (reference sequence). Trimming at V came to 1 base and at J to 6 bases, leaving 6 bases not matched to a gene. The length of the CDR3 is 15 residues. Study-wide results and caveats: Untreated HIV+ repertoires had roughly threefold fewer distinct CDR3s and lower Shannon diversity than healthy controls.

In its sample, this clonotype was seen a few times. Its antigen remains unidentified. Alpha and beta constant-region primers primed reverse transcription of about 500 ng RNA. Using multiplexing indices, alpha and beta chain libraries were generated apart by chain-specific third strand synthesis. A 5' RACE adapter with a random hexamer and the SP2 primer site was joined to cDNA. After a brief PCR adding P5, P7 and a second index, approximately 21 amplification cycles followed. MiXCR, applied by TCRdb to the 5' RACE reads, yields one record per CDR3 protein. The sample records 10,000 or so distinct CDR3 sequences, approximately 8% being singletons. Whole blood was used without fractionation, so all unsorted peripheral T cells were included.

Sequencing was performed on blood, taken before antiretroviral therapy. This chain uses TRBV27 with TRBJ2-3, with 8 bases aligning to TRBD1. The clonotype comes from an adult with HIV infection. The donor label of this sample is uncertain. In DNA, the CDR3 is TGTGCCAGCAGTTTATATCAGGGGGCGAGGGATACGCAGTATTTT. Residues: CASSLYQGARDTQYF.